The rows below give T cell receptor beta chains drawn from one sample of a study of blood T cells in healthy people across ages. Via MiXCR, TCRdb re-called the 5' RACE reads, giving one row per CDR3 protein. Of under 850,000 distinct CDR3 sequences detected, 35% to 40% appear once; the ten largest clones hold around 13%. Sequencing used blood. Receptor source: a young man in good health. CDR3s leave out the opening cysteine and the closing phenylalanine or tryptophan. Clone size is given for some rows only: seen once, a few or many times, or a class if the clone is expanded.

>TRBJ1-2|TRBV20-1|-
SAGLDGYT
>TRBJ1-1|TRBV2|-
ASRQDMNTEAF
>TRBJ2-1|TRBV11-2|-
ASSLETGLGGHEQF
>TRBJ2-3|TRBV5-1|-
ASSSVSATDTQY
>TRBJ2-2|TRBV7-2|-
ASSLYPLLLDKNTGELF
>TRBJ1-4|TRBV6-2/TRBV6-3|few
ASTRANEKLF
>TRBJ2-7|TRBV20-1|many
SARDRDGTYGQY
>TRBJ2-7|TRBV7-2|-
ASSNSSGAYNEQY
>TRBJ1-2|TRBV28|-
ASSFRDREGRGYT
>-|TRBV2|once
ASSESGGGVKNIQY
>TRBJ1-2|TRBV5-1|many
ASSTSGNYGYT
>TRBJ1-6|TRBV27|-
ASRPGQGFSPLH
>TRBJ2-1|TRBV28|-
ASSPLEGRKSSYNEQF